These T cell receptor beta chains were read from a single sample in a study of blood T cell repertoires in COVID-19. Using immunoSEQ multiplex PCR, the repertoire was profiled, and TCRdb retains in-frame clones only, with some absent. Of approximately 140,000 clones listed, around 83% were seen once; the top ten hold around 9.8%. Sequenced sample: peripheral blood. The receptors originated from a man in his forties or fifties with active or convalescent COVID-19. Each CDR3 is given with its conserved first and last residue. Each record gives: J gene, V gene, clone size, D gene, CDR3 DNA, CDR3 protein. The D gene is left open where the match is weak. Some rows mark clone size as missing; the rest say once, few, many or name a class of expanded clone.

TRBJ2-5	TRBV6-5	.	.	TGTGCCAGCAGATTACGGGTCGGTTTGGAGACCCAGTACTTC	CASRLRVGLETQYF
TRBJ2-7	TRBV7-7	.	TRBD2	TGTGCCAGCAGTTCCAGGGGCGCCGGACTAGCGGATCGCCCCTACGAGCAGTACTTC	CASSSRGAGLADRPYEQYF
TRBJ2-1	TRBV19	.	TRBD1	TGTGCCAGTAGTAAACCGGGACAGGGTCATAATGAGCAGTTCTTC	CASSKPGQGHNEQFF
TRBJ1-1	TRBV6-5	once	TRBD1	TGTGCCAGCAGTACGGACAGGACTGAAGCTTTCTTT	CASSTDRTEAFF
TRBJ1-5	TRBV6-1	.	TRBD1	TGTGCCAGCAGTGGCGGACAGGGGAGATTAGGGAATCAGCCCCAGCATTTT	CASSGGQGRLGNQPQHF
TRBJ1-2	TRBV10-3	.	.	TGTGCCATCAGGAGGGCGGCTGGCTACACCTTC	CAIRRAAGYTF
TRBJ1-1	TRBV2	.	.	TGTGCCAGCAGCTCTCAGGGCGTGAACACTGAAGCTTTCTTT	CASSSQGVNTEAFF
TRBJ1-3	TRBV6-5	.	.	TGTGCCAGCAGTTACTCGGGGCAGGGGAAAAACACCATATATTTT	CASSYSGQGKNTIYF
TRBJ2-1	TRBV7-2	once	TRBD2	TGTGCCAGCAGTCCCGAACTAGCGGGGTTTAACAATGAGCAGTTCTTC	CASSPELAGFNNEQFF
TRBJ2-7	TRBV7-9	.	TRBD1	TGTGCCAGCAGCTTAGTAGGGAGAGGACAGGTGGACGAGCAGTACTTC	CASSLVGRGQVDEQYF
TRBJ2-2	TRBV11-2	.	TRBD1	TGTGCCAGCAGTCAAGGGGGCCCCGGGGAGCTGTTTTTT	CASSQGGPGELFF